These 20 T cell receptor beta chains originate from one sample sequenced in a study of shared clonotypes between healthy human individuals. Assay used: immunoSEQ multiplex PCR; TCRdb lists only in-frame clones, some missing. The sample has millions of clones, 85% to 95% seen once. What was sequenced was naive CD4+ T cells from PBMCs. Subset meaning: CD45RA+ positively selected. These TCRs come from a man between 18 and 29 years old in good health. Some clones in this sample may be carry-over from other donors' samples.

The V and J genes are TRBV5-1 and TRBJ1-2, with a possible D match to TRBD1 (5 bases). The germline gives CDR1 SGHRS, CDR2 YFSETQ. The V and J ends lost 5 bases and 8 bases respectively, with 19 bases between them. There are 14 residues in the CDR3. The CDR3 protein is CASSVGTLDRGYTF. In DNA form, the CDR3 reads TGCGCCAGCAGTGTCGGGACCCTGGATCGCGGCTACACCTTC.

Concerning this clone: Other nucleotide sequences from this sample produce the same CDR3. V and J are TRBV5-1 and TRBJ2-7; D is unclear. The V end was cut by 0 bases, the J end by 0 bases, with 4 bases between. Germline V gene data show CDR1 as SGHRS and CDR2 as YFSETQ. The CDR3 contains 13 residues. CDR3 coding DNA: TGCGCCAGCAGCTTGGGCAGCTCCTACGAGCAGTACTTC. The encoded protein is CASSLGSSYEQYF.

This clone was seen a single time. The chain has TRBV2 and TRBJ1-4; 8 nucleotides agree with TRBD1. V was clipped by 2 bases and J by 7 bases; unmatched bases: 3. This CDR3 is 14 amino acids long. CDR1 is SNHLY, CDR2 FYNNEI, per germline. Here the CDR3 DNA reads TGTGCCAGCAGTGAACAGGGGGCGAGTGAAAAACTGTTTTTT. Protein: CASSEQGASEKLFF.

The chain joins TRBV6-6 to TRBJ1-3; 7 bases fit TRBD1. The trim removed 5 bases at V and 6 bases at J, leaving 13 bases unmatched. Germline V gene data show CDR1 as MNHNY and CDR2 as SVGAGI (reference sequence). The CDR3 is 16 residues long. The CDR3 nucleotides read TGTGCCAGCAGTCGACGACAGGGCCAAGGGGAAAACACCATATATTTT. It codes for CASSRRQGQGENTIYF.

The V gene is TRBV7-6, the J gene TRBJ1-2; 8 bases line up with TRBD1. J was trimmed by 1 base and V by 10 bases; bases with no gene match: 8. Germline-derived CDR1 and CDR2 are SGHVS and FNYEAQ. The CDR3 runs to 14 residues. DNA of the CDR3: TGTGCCAACGGACAGGGAGACCATAACTATGGCTACACCTTC. This sequence encodes CANGQGDHNYGYTF.

This chain connects TRBV6-5 to TRBJ2-5, with a possible D match to TRBD2 (5 bases). The CDR3 covers 14 residues. Trimming removed 2 bases at V and 4 bases at J, with 11 bases between. Germline V gene lookup returns CDR1 MNHEY and CDR2 SVGAGI. DNA of the CDR3: TGTGCCAGCAGTTACGAGGGTAGTGGAGAGACCCAGTACTTC. This translates into CASSYEGSGETQYF.

This chain joins TRBV10-3 and TRBJ1-2; 7 bases fit TRBD1. The length of the CDR3 is 14 residues. Germline CDR1 reads ENHRY; CDR2 reads SYGVKD. J was trimmed by 2 bases and V by 6 bases; bases with no gene match: 6. CDR3 bases: TGTGCCATCAGACCCTCAGGGGGAAACTATGGCTACACCTTC. Encoded protein: CAIRPSGGNYGYTF.

The chain recombines TRBV5-5 with TRBJ1-3; D is uncertain. The CDR3 totals 16 residues. Trimming took 4 bases from V and 2 from J, leaving 16 bases between them. Germline assignment: CDR1 SGHKS and CDR2 YYEKEE (reference sequence). CDR3 region: CASSLPGETAGNTIYF. The CDR3 region has the DNA TGTGCCAGCAGCCTACCGGGTGAGACCGCTGGAAACACCATATATTTT.

This rearrangement joins TRBV4-1 to TRBJ2-6; D not certain. Per germline, CDR1 MGHRA and CDR2 YSYEKL. V lost 3 bases, J lost 0 bases, and 15 bases lay in between. The CDR3 is 18 residues long. The CDR3 loop reads CASSHDPRILSGANVLTF. CDR3 coding DNA: TGCGCCAGCAGCCATGACCCGAGAATCCTCTCTGGGGCCAACGTCCTGACTTTC.

The rearrangement joins TRBV7-9 to TRBJ2-1; 9 positions match TRBD2. The V gene end was trimmed by 0 bases and the J gene end by 4 bases; junction bases not matched to a gene: 10. Germline V CDR1 and CDR2: SEHNR, FQNEAQ (reference sequence). The CDR3 length is 18 residues. CDR3 region: CASSLAQASGTLYNEQFF. The CDR3 coding sequence is TGTGCCAGCAGCTTAGCGCAGGCTAGCGGGACCTTATACAATGAGCAGTTCTTC.

This clone appeared once. This chain connects TRBV6-1 to TRBJ2-1; 15 bases align to TRBD2. The CDR3 has 16 amino acids. The V gene end was trimmed by 4 bases and the J gene end by 8 bases; junction bases not matched to a gene: 6. Germline V CDR1 and CDR2: MNHNS, SASEGT. For the CDR3, the DNA is TGTGCCAGCAGTGGGACTAGCGGGAGGGCGTCGGATGAGCAGTTCTTC. Its protein is CASSGTSGRASDEQFF.

J is TRBJ2-7 and V is TRBV7-2; 14 positions agree with TRBD2. The CDR3 length is 15 residues. Germline CDR1 and CDR2: SGHTA and FQGNSA. The V segment lost 5 bases and the J segment 5 bases; nucleotides outside the gene matches: 5. The DNA of the CDR3 is TGTGCCAGCAGCCTAGGGACTAGCGGGAGTGACGAGCAGTACTTC. It is translated as CASSLGTSGSDEQYF.

The chain recombines TRBV7-6 with TRBJ2-6; D tentatively fits TRBD1 or TRBD2 (5 bases each). Germline CDR1 reads SGHVS; CDR2 reads FNYEAQ. CDR3 size: 17 residues. Between the trimmed V and J ends, which lost 3 bases and 0 bases, there was a span of 12 bases. As DNA, the CDR3 is TGTGCCAGCAGCTTGTCGGGACGCTCCTCTGGGGCCAACGTCCTGACTTTC. It yields the protein CASSLSGRSSGANVLTF. The full variable domain, in which reference TRBV7-6 and TRBJ2-6 provide the parts outside the CDR3, is GAGVSQSPRYKVTKRGQDVALRCDPISGHVSLYWYRQALGQGPEFLTYFNYEAQQDKSGLPNDRFSAERPEGSISTLTIQRTEQRDSAMYRCASSLSGRSSGANVLTFGAGSRLTVL.

Details on this clone: Other DNA sequences from this sample encode an identical CDR3 as well. CDR3 coding DNA: TGCGCCAGCAGCTTGGTCGGGGCCGGTGAAAAACTGTTTTTT. This gives the protein CASSLVGAGEKLFF. This chain uses TRBV5-1 with TRBJ1-4, with TRBD1 as a possible D gene (5 bases). The germline V gene has CDR1 SGHRS and CDR2 YFSETQ. The CDR3 runs to 14 residues. V lost 0 bases and J 7 bases, leaving 10 bases between the germline ends.

The chain carries TRBV5-5 and TRBJ1-1; 7 bases match TRBD1. The CDR3 spans 14 residues. Losses at the gene ends were 4 bases for V and 6 bases for J; bases not matched to a gene: 9. Germline lookup yields CDR1 SGHKS and CDR2 YYEKEE (reference sequence). CDR3 DNA sequence: TGTGCCAGCAGCCCCGGACAGGCCGGGGCTGAAGCTTTCTTT. Protein: CASSPGQAGAEAFF. The entire variable domain, with the rest obtained from reference TRBV5-5 and TRBJ1-1, is as follows: DAGVTQSPTHLIKTRGQQVTLRCSPISGHKSVSWYQQVLGQGPQFIFQYYEKEERGRGNFPDRFSARQFPNYSSELNVNALLLGDSALYLCASSPGQAGAEAFFGQGTRLTVV.

Comments on this clone: The identical CDR3 is also encoded by other nucleotide sequences in the sample. This sequence joins TRBV28 and TRBJ2-3; a weak D match, TRBD1 (5 bases). The CDR3 runs 13 residues. V was pared by 3 bases and J by 3 bases, with 7 bases between. Germline V gene lookup returns CDR1 MDHEN and CDR2 SYDVKM. CDR3 DNA sequence: TGTGCCAGCAGTTTTCCAGGGACAGATACGCAGTATTTT. As protein: CASSFPGTDTQYF.

The chain combines TRBV5-1 with TRBJ2-3, with a possible D match to TRBD1 (6 bases). This CDR3 spans 16 amino acids. Germline CDR1 reads SGHRS; CDR2 reads YFSETQ. The V and J ends lost 5 bases and 3 bases respectively, with 19 bases between them. CDR3 loop: CASSRTPRGATDTQYF. The CDR3 region has the DNA TGCGCCAGCAGTCGTACCCCCAGGGGCGCGACAGATACGCAGTATTTT.

This clone has a single count. This chain links TRBV30 with TRBJ2-4; D is unresolved. Trimming stripped 4 bases from V and 1 base from J, with 17 bases between. The CDR3 sequence is 16 residues long. Germline CDR1 and CDR2: GTSNPN and SVGIG (reference sequence). The CDR3 DNA is TGTGCCTGGATCTCAAGAGAGGCCCGTGCCAAAAACATTCAGTACTTC. The encoded protein is CAWISREARAKNIQYF.

The rearrangement links TRBV18 to TRBJ2-3, with no clear D. The ends were cut back, 6 bases at V and 2 bases at J, with 9 bases in the middle. The CDR3 loop spans 13 amino acids. Per germline, CDR1 KGHSH and CDR2 LQKENI. The CDR3 nucleotides read TGTGCCAGCTCGTCAGCGCCCACAGATACGCAGTATTTT. Protein: CASSSAPTDTQYF.

V gene TRBV28 combines with J gene TRBJ1-5, with D possibly TRBD1 on 5 matching bases. V dropped 7 bases and J dropped 2 bases, with 21 bases sitting between them. The CDR3 is 17 amino acids. The V gene's germline CDR1 is MDHEN and CDR2 SYDVKM. CDR3 amino acids: CASMGRNGANGNQPQHF. The DNA of the CDR3 is TGTGCCAGCATGGGACGCAACGGGGCCAACGGCAATCAGCCCCAGCATTTT.